This TCR beta chain was documented in a study of response to subunit inactivated influenza vaccine. General observations from the study: There was a suggestion from the authors that each seasonal influenza vaccination recruits few new T cells.

From the RT-PCR reads, TCRdb called clonotypes with MiXCR, one entry per CDR3 protein. The sample includes more than 700,000 distinct CDR3 sequences, about 20% of them seen just once. Worth noting for this clonotype: Antigen specificity is unknown.

The CDR3 spans 15 residues. After removal of 0 bases from V and 1 base from J, the junction contained 3 bases not matched to a gene. Germline values: CDR1 SGHRS, CDR2 YFSETQ. This chain joins TRBV5-1 and TRBJ2-5; 7 bases map to TRBD2. Sequencing was performed on PBMCs from blood, taken 4 to 6 days after vaccination. This sequence was found in a man between 50 and 59 years old who received an inactivated influenza vaccine. Written as DNA, the CDR3 is TGCGCCAGCAGCTTGGCCGGGACTATCCAAGAGACCCAGTACTTC. It specifies CASSLAGTIQETQYF. Combining the CDR3 with reference TRBV5-1 and TRBJ2-5 gives the whole variable domain KAGVTQTPRYLIKTRGQQVTLSCSPISGHRSVSWYQQTPGQGLQFLFEYFSETQRNKGNFPGRFSGRQFSNSRSEMNVSTLELGDSALYLCASSLAGTIQETQYFGPGTRLLVL.